The next 26 T cell receptor beta chains were all read from a single sample in a study of cytomegalovirus exposure and HLA in healthy donors. PCR employed 60 Vbeta and 13 Jbeta primers. This table comes from immunoSEQ multiplex PCR, and its TCRdb copy is limited to in-frame clones, with some not included. There are 75,000 to 95,000 clones in the sample, with 5.5% held by the top ten. The source material was PBMCs. These receptors came from a girl aged 10-17 years in good health and CMV-seropositive.

The chain links TRBV5-1 to TRBJ2-2, with D maybe TRBD2 (7 bases). The CDR3 runs 18 residues. Germline V lookup: CDR1 SGHRS, CDR2 YFSETQ. Trimming pared 4 bases from V and 4 bases from J, leaving 23 bases between. The CDR3 spells CASSTTFWEGGGTGELFF. Written as DNA, the CDR3 is TGCGCCAGCAGCACCACCTTCTGGGAGGGAGGGGGCACCGGGGAGCTGTTTTTT.

The V gene is TRBV5-8, the J gene TRBJ2-5; 8 bases line up with TRBD1. The CDR3 loop spans 13 amino acids. Trimming at V came to 3 bases and at J to 4 bases, leaving 2 bases not matched to a gene. Germline CDR1 is SGHTS and CDR2 is YDEGEE. CDR3 in DNA: TGTGCCAGCAGCTCAGACAGGGGAGAGACCCAGTACTTC. It is translated as CASSSDRGETQYF.

V is TRBV6-5 and J is TRBJ1-3; D remains ambiguous. Germline loops: CDR1 MNHEY, CDR2 SVGAGI. This CDR3 has 11 residues. Trimming left V 3 bases short and J 7 bases short, with 4 bases between. CDR3 sequence reads: CASSYLNTIYF. CDR3 DNA sequence: TGTGCCAGCAGTTATCTGAACACCATATATTTT.

The chain combines TRBV29-1 with TRBJ1-1; no reliable D call. V was pared by 1 base and J by 4 bases, with 4 bases between. The CDR3 contains 11 residues. Per the germline V gene, CDR1 is SQVTM and CDR2 is ANQGSEA. The CDR3 DNA is TGCAGCGTTGAAGGGAGCACTGAAGCTTTCTTT. This encodes CSVEGSTEAFF.

V usage is TRBV19 and J usage is TRBJ1-6, with D unresolved. The CDR3 runs to 14 residues. The V gene lost 6 bases and the J gene lost 10 bases, with 16 bases spanning the gap. Germline-derived CDR1 and CDR2 are LNHDA and SQIVND (reference sequence). The CDR3 loop reads CASSPAYEYSPLHF. Written as DNA, the CDR3 is TGTGCCAGTAGCCCCGCATATGAGTACTCACCCCTCCACTTT.

V and J are TRBV5-1 and TRBJ2-7; tentative D call: TRBD2 (5 bases). Per the germline V gene, CDR1 is SGHRS and CDR2 is YFSETQ. This CDR3 has 15 amino acids. Trimming cost V 3 bases and J 0 bases, with 13 bases left between them. In nucleotides, the CDR3 is TGCGCCAGCAGCTGGTCGGACTTCAGCTCCTACGAGCAGTACTTC. It specifies CASSWSDFSSYEQYF. Using reference TRBV5-1 and TRBJ2-7 for the parts outside the CDR3, the full variable domain is KAGVTQTPRYLIKTRGQQVTLSCSPISGHRSVSWYQQTPGQGLQFLFEYFSETQRNKGNFPGRFSGRQFSNSRSEMNVSTLELGDSALYLCASSWSDFSSYEQYFGPGTRLTVT.

The chain combines TRBV25-1 with TRBJ2-1, with 14 nucleotides matching TRBD2. This CDR3 is 14 amino acids long. The germline V gene encodes CDR1 MGHDK and CDR2 SYGVNS. The trim removed 6 bases at V and 7 bases at J, leaving 2 bases unmatched. As DNA, the CDR3 is TGTGCCAGCAGGACTAGCGGGGGGGCAAATGAGCAGTTCTTC. Protein: CASRTSGGANEQFF.

J is TRBJ2-7 and V is TRBV11-2, with 11 nucleotides matching TRBD1. CDR1 SGHAT and CDR2 FQNNGV come from the germline V gene. The CDR3 contains 14 residues. V shed 7 bases, J shed 3 bases, and the junction held 5 bases outside the gene matches. The CDR3 nucleotides are TGTGCCAGCACCACTGGGACAGGGGGCTACGAGCAGTACTTC. Translated: CASTTGTGGYEQYF.

V and J are TRBV19 and TRBJ1-5; tentative D call: TRBD1 (5 bases). V was pared by 0 bases and J by 5 bases, with 8 bases between. The CDR3 totals 14 residues. Germline assignment: CDR1 LNHDA and CDR2 SQIVND (reference sequence). The CDR3 region is CASSIEGEDQPQHF. The DNA for the CDR3 is TGTGCCAGTAGTATAGAAGGGGAGGATCAGCCCCAGCATTTT.

The J gene is TRBJ2-2, the V gene TRBV2, with a tentative D call TRBD1 (5 bases). CDR1 SNHLY and CDR2 FYNNEI come from the germline V gene. Trimming stripped 2 bases from V and 1 base from J, with 8 bases between. This CDR3 region has 15 residues. The CDR3, as DNA: TGTGCCAGCAGTGAACTCGGACAGAACACCGGGGAGCTGTTTTTT. Residues: CASSELGQNTGELFF.

Note on this clone: This sample includes further DNA sequences coding for the same CDR3. This chain connects TRBV6-6 to TRBJ2-7, with D possibly being TRBD1 (6 bases). The CDR3 has 14 residues. Trimming removed 3 bases from V and 2 bases from J, with 11 bases in between. Germline V gene sequence: CDR1 MNHNY, CDR2 SVGAGI (reference sequence). The chain's CDR3 is CASSYSQGTYEQYF. The CDR3, as DNA: TGTGCCAGCAGTTATTCGCAGGGGACCTACGAGCAGTACTTC.

This sequence joins TRBV19 and TRBJ1-1; unclear D gene. Germline loops: CDR1 LNHDA, CDR2 SQIVND (reference sequence). V lost 6 bases, J lost 1 base, and 12 bases lay in between. This CDR3 contains 14 residues. The DNA for the CDR3 is TGTGCCAGTAGGGAATTCGGAGGGAACACTGAAGCTTTCTTT. Its translation is CASREFGGNTEAFF.

V usage is TRBV7-3 and J usage is TRBJ2-1; the match to TRBD2 covers 8 bases. This CDR3 is built from 15 residues. V shed 5 bases, J shed 6 bases, and the junction held 9 bases outside the gene matches. Per germline, CDR1 SGHTA and CDR2 FQGTGA. For the CDR3, the DNA is TGTGCCAGCAGCCCGCAGGGGACTAGTGGCAATGAGCAGTTCTTC. Its translation: CASSPQGTSGNEQFF.

CDR3 sequence (DNA): TGTGCCAGCAGTCAGGGTCTTACACCCCTCCACTTT. Its translation is CASSQGLTPLHF. This chain uses TRBV11-2 with TRBJ1-6; possibly TRBD1 for D (5 bases). Germline CDR1 reads SGHAT; CDR2 reads FQNNGV. The CDR3 consists of 12 residues. The V gene lost 6 bases and the J gene lost 11 bases, with 11 bases spanning the gap.

The rearrangement joins TRBV6-5 to TRBJ2-2; a possible D gene is TRBD2 (5 bases). The CDR3 covers 15 residues. Germline lookup yields CDR1 MNHEY and CDR2 SVGAGI. Deletions cut 2 bases from V and 4 bases from J, with 11 bases between. The CDR3 protein is CASSYERAATGELFF. The CDR3 nucleotides read TGTGCCAGCAGTTACGAGAGGGCAGCCACCGGGGAGCTGTTTTTT.

J is TRBJ2-1 and V is TRBV2; 8 bases are a match to TRBD2. The ends lost 6 bases at V and 3 bases at J; junction bases unmatched: 10. Germline V gene data show CDR1 as SNHLY and CDR2 as FYNNEI. CDR3 length: 16 amino acids. The CDR3 region has the DNA TGTGCCAGCAGAGGACTAGCCGGGTTAGGCTACAATGAGCAGTTCTTC. Amino acids: CASRGLAGLGYNEQFF.

This sequence joins TRBV4-3 and TRBJ1-5, with a tentative D call TRBD1 (5 bases). Germline V lookup: CDR1 LGHNA, CDR2 YSLEER. With 0 bases removed from V and 7 bases from J, the gap between germline ends came to 13 bases. The CDR3 has 15 amino acids. The CDR3 loop reads CASSQDRRGHQPQHF. Here the CDR3 DNA reads TGCGCCAGCAGCCAAGATAGAAGGGGTCACCAGCCCCAGCATTTT.

V usage is TRBV18 and J usage is TRBJ2-3, with 7 nucleotides matching TRBD1. Losses at the gene ends were 3 bases for V and 6 bases for J; bases not matched to a gene: 9. The CDR3 runs 15 residues. Germline V gene sequence: CDR1 KGHSH, CDR2 LQKENI. The CDR3 loop is CASSPQGRDSDTQYF. The DNA for the CDR3 is TGTGCCAGCTCACCCCAAGGCCGGGACAGCGATACGCAGTATTTT.

The J gene is TRBJ2-5, the V gene TRBV27, with D tentatively TRBD2 (7 bases). The CDR3 is made up of 14 amino acids. Trimming removed 3 bases at V and 5 bases at J, with 13 bases between. Germline V gene sequence: CDR1 MNHEY, CDR2 SMNVEV (reference sequence). CDR3 in amino acids: CASSFPGRGETQYF. The DNA of the CDR3 is TGTGCCAGCAGTTTCCCAGGGAGGGGGGAGACCCAGTACTTC.

The CDR3 spells CASSQAGGPPYEQYF. The DNA of the CDR3 is TGTGCCAGCAGCCAAGCGGGGGGGCCTCCCTACGAGCAGTACTTC. The V gene is TRBV4-2, the J gene TRBJ2-7, with TRBD2 matching 8 bases. Germline trimming cut 1 base from V and 2 bases from J; bases unmatched to any gene: 4. Germline V lookup: CDR1 LGHNA, CDR2 YNFKEQ. There are 15 residues in the CDR3.

CDR3 coding DNA: TGTGCCTGGAGTCCTCGGACAGGGGTCTATGGCTACACCTTC. Residues: CAWSPRTGVYGYTF. V and J are TRBV30 and TRBJ1-2; 9 bases agree with TRBD1. This CDR3 is built from 14 residues. V shed 2 bases and J 4 bases; nucleotides not matched to a gene: 5. From germline, CDR1 is GTSNPN and CDR2 SVGIG (reference sequence).

The chain couples TRBV15 to TRBJ2-3; 13 nucleotides agree with TRBD2. CDR1 and CDR2 (germline): LNHNV, YYDKDF (reference sequence). This CDR3 contains 21 residues. The V gene end was trimmed by 3 bases and the J gene end by 7 bases; junction bases not matched to a gene: 22. CDR3 nucleotide sequence: TGTGCCACCAGCAGCCCTCCGGGACACCGGACAGGGACTAGCGGGGAGTATACGCAGTATTTT. Protein: CATSSPPGHRTGTSGEYTQYF.

This chain joins TRBV7-9 and TRBJ2-1; 10 bases agree with TRBD2. V was pared by 5 bases and J by 5 bases, with 12 bases of the junction left unmatched. The CDR3 runs 17 residues. The germline V gene encodes CDR1 SEHNR and CDR2 FQNEAQ (reference sequence). The CDR3 coding sequence is TGTGCCAGCAGCACACCCTCCAGCGGGGGGGCCGACAATGAGCAGTTCTTC. Translated: CASSTPSSGGADNEQFF.

This chain connects TRBV5-1 to TRBJ1-1; D is uncertain. V was shortened by 0 bases and J by 6 bases, with 12 bases between the two germline ends. Germline assignment: CDR1 SGHRS and CDR2 YFSETQ. The CDR3 covers 14 residues. The CDR3 loop reads CASSLDGISAEAFF. CDR3 nucleotide sequence: TGCGCCAGCAGCTTGGATGGGATTAGCGCTGAAGCTTTCTTT. Complete variable domain (other parts from reference TRBV5-1 and TRBJ1-1): KAGVTQTPRYLIKTRGQQVTLSCSPISGHRSVSWYQQTPGQGLQFLFEYFSETQRNKGNFPGRFSGRQFSNSRSEMNVSTLELGDSALYLCASSLDGISAEAFFGQGTRLTVV.

This chain connects TRBV5-1 to TRBJ1-1; the match to TRBD1 covers 9 bases. The CDR3 length is 13 residues. Trimming took 3 bases from V and 11 from J; bases not matched to a gene: 8. Germline values: CDR1 SGHRS, CDR2 YFSETQ. CDR3 coding DNA: TGCGCCAGCAGCTGGACAGGGGCCCGGGAGGCTTTCTTT. Its translation: CASSWTGAREAFF.

The chain recombines TRBV4-1 with TRBJ2-2; TRBD1 aligns across 8 bases. J gave up 6 bases and V 0 bases, and 0 bases lay outside the gene matches. CDR3 length equals 14 residues. CDR1 and CDR2 from the germline V gene are MGHRA and YSYEKL. The CDR3: CASSQEQGAGELFF. The CDR3 region has the DNA TGCGCCAGCAGCCAAGAACAGGGGGCCGGGGAGCTGTTTTTT.